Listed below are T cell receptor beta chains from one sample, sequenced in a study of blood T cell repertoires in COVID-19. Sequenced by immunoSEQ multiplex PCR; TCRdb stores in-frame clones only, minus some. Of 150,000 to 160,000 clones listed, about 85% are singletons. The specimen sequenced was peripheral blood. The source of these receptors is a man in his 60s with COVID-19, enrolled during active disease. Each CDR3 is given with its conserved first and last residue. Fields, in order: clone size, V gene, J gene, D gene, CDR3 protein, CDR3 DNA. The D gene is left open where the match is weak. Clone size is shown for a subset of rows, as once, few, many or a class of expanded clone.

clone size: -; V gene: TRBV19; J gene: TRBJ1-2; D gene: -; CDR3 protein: CATARQATNYGYTF; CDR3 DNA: TGTGCCACCGCTAGACAGGCCACTAACTATGGCTACACCTTC
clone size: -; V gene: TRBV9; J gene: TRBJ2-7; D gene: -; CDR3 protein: CASSVSVSAFEQYF; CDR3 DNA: TGTGCCAGCAGCGTAAGTGTTTCAGCGTTCGAGCAGTACTTC
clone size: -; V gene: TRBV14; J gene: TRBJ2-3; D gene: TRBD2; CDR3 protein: CASSHGLAGGQTDTQYF; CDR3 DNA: TGTGCCAGCAGCCATGGACTAGCGGGGGGGCAAACAGATACGCAGTATTTT
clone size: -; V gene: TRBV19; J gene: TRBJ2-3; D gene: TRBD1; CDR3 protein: CASSTGGGGYTDTQYF; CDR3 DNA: TGTGCCAGTAGTACAGGGGGCGGCGGTTACACAGATACGCAGTATTTT
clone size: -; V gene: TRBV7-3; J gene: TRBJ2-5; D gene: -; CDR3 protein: CASSLAPGNQETQYF; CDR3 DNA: TGTGCCAGCAGCTTGGCCCCGGGAAACCAAGAGACCCAGTACTTC
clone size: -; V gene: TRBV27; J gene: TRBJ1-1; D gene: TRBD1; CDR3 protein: CASSFLQGVAEAFF; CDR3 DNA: TGTGCCAGCAGTTTTTTACAGGGGGTCGCTGAAGCTTTCTTT
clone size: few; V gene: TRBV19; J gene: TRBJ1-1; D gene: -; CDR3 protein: CATQIKTNTEAFF; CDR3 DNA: TGTGCCACCCAAATAAAGACAAACACTGAAGCTTTCTTT
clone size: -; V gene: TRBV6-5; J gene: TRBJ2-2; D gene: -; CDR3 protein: CASSIKGVTGELFF; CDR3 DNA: TGTGCCAGCAGCATAAAGGGAGTCACCGGGGAGCTGTTTTTT
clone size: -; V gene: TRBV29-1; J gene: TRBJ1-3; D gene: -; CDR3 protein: CSVEDPGSDTIYF; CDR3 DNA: TGCAGCGTTGAAGATCCAGGCTCTGACACCATATATTTT
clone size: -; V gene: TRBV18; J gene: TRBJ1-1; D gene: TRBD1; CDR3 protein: CASSPGQGFGTEAFF; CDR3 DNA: TGTGCCAGCTCACCTGGACAGGGGTTCGGCACTGAAGCTTTCTTT
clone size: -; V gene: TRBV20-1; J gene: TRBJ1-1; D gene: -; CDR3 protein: CSASPPPTLNTEAFF; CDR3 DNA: TGCAGTGCTAGTCCCCCCCCAACTTTGAACACTGAAGCTTTCTTT
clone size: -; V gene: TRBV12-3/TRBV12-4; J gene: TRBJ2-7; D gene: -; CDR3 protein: CASSREDTYEQYF; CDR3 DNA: TGTGCCAGCAGTAGGGAGGATACCTACGAGCAGTACTTC
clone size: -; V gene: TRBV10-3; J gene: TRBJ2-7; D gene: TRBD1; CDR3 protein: CAISYLTGAEQYF; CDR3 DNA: TGTGCCATCAGTTACTTAACAGGGGCCGAGCAGTACTTC
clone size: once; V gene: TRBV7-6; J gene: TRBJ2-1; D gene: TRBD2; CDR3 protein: CASSPQSPALAGHEQFF; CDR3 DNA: TGTGCCAGCAGCCCGCAGAGCCCAGCACTAGCGGGCCATGAGCAGTTCTTC
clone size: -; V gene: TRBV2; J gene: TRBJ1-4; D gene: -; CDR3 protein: CASSSQGTNEKLFF; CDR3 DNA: TGTGCCAGCAGTTCACAGGGAACTAATGAAAAACTGTTTTTT
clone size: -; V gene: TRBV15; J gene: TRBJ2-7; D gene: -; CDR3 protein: CATRTHRGSGEQYF; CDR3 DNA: TGTGCCACCAGGACCCACCGGGGGTCCGGCGAGCAGTACTTC
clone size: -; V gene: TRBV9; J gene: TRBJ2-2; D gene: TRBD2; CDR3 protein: CASSARLADTGELFF; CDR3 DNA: TGTGCCAGCAGCGCCCGACTAGCGGACACCGGGGAGCTGTTTTTT
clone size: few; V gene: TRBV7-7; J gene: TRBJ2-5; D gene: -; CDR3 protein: CASSLAWGGRETQYF; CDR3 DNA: TGTGCTAGCAGCTTAGCGTGGGGCGGAAGGGAGACCCAGTACTTC
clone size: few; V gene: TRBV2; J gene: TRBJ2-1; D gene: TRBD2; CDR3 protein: CASSERLAGQFF; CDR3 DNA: TGTGCCAGCAGTGAAAGACTAGCAGGGCAGTTCTTC
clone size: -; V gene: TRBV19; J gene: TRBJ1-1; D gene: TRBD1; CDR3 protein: CASSTRLQGVGTEAFF; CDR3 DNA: TGTGCCAGTAGTACTCGCTTACAGGGGGTAGGGACTGAAGCTTTCTTT